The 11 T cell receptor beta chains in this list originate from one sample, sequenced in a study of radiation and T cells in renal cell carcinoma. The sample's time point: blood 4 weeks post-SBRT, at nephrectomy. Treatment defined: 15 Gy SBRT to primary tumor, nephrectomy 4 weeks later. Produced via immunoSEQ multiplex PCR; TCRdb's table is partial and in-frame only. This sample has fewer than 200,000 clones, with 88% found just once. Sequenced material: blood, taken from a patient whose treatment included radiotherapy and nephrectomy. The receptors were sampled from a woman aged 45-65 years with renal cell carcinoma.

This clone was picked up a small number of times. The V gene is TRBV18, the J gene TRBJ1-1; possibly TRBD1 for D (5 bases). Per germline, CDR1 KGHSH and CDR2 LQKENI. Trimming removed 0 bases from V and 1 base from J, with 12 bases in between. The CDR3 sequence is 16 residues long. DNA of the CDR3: TGTGCCAGCTCACCACCGAATCAGGGTGAGAACACTGAAGCTTTCTTT. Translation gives CASSPPNQGENTEAFF.

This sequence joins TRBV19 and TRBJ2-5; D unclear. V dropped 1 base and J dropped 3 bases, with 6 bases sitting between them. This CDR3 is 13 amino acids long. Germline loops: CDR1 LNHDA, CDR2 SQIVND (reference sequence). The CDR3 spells CASSIALEETQYF. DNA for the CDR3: TGTGCCAGTAGTATAGCCTTAGAAGAGACCCAGTACTTC. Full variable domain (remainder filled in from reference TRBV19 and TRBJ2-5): DGGITQSPKYLFRKEGQNVTLSCEQNLNHDAMYWYRQDPGQGLRLIYYSQIVNDFQKGDIAEGYSVSREKKESFPLTVTSAQKNPTAFYLCASSIALEETQYFGPGTRLLVL.

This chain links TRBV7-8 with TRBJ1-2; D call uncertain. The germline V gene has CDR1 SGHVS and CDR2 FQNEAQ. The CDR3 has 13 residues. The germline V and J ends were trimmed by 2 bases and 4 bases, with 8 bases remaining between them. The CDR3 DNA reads TGTGCCAGCAGCTTAACCCCCACCTATGGCTACACCTTC. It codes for CASSLTPTYGYTF.

CDR3 residues: CATKRGSGANVLTF. The CDR3 DNA is TGTGCCACTAAGAGGGGATCTGGGGCCAACGTCCTGACTTTC. This rearrangement joins TRBV6-6 to TRBJ2-6; TRBD1 or TRBD2 may be the D gene (5 bases each). The CDR3 contains 14 residues. V lost 10 bases and J lost 1, with 11 bases in between. Germline V CDR1 and CDR2: MNHNY, SVGAGI (reference sequence).

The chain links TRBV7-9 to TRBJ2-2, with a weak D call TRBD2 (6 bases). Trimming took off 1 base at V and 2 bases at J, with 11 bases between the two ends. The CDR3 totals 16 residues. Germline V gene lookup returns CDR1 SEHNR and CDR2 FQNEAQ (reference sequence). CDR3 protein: CASSLVASVNTGELFF. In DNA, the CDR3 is TGTGCCAGCAGCTTAGTGGCTAGCGTAAACACCGGGGAGCTGTTTTTT.

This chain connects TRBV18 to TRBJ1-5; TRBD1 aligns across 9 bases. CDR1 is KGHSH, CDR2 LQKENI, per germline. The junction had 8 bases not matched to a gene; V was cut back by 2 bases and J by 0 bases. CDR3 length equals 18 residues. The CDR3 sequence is CASSPATGGGYSNQPQHF. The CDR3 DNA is TGTGCCAGCTCACCAGCGACAGGGGGGGGATATAGCAATCAGCCCCAGCATTTT.

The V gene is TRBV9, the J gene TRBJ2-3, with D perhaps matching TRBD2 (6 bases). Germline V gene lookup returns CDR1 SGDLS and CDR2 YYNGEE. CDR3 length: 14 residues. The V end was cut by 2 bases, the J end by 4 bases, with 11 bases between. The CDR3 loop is CASSVPGVSDTQYF. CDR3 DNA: TGTGCCAGCAGCGTTCCGGGGGTTTCAGATACGCAGTATTTT. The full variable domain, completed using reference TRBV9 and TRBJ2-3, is DSGVTQTPKHLITATGQRVTLRCSPRSGDLSVYWYQQSLDQGLQFLIQYYNGEERAKGNILERFSAQQFPDLHSELNLSSLELGDSALYFCASSVPGVSDTQYFGPGTRLTVL.

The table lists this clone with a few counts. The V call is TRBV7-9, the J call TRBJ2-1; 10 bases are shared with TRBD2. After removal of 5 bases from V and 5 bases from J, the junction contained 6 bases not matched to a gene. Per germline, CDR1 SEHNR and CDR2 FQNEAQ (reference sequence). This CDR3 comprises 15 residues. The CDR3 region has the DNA TGTGCCAGCAGCCACGTAGCGGGGGGCCACAATGAGCAGTTCTTC. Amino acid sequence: CASSHVAGGHNEQFF.

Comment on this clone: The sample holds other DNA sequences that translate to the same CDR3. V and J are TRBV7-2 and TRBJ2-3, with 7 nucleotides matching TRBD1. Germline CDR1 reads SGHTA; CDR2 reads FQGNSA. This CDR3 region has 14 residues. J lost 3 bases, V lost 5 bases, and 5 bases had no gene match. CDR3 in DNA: TGTGCCAGCAGCCCCGACAGGGCGACAGATACGCAGTATTTT. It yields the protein CASSPDRATDTQYF.

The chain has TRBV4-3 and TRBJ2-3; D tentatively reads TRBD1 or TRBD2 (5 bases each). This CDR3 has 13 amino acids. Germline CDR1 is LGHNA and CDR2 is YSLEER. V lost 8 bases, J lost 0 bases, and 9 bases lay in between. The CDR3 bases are TGCGCCAGCGCCCGGGACAGCACAGATACGCAGTATTTT. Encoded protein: CASARDSTDTQYF.

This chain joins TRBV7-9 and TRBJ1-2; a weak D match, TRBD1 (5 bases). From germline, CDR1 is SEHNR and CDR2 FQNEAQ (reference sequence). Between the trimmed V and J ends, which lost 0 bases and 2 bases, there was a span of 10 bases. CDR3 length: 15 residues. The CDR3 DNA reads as TGTGCCAGCAGCTTAGCCTTGGCAGGGAACTATGGCTACACCTTC. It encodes CASSLALAGNYGYTF.